Each of the 14 T cell receptor beta chains below was sequenced from the same sample in a study of cytomegalovirus exposure and HLA in healthy donors. In the PCR, 60 Vbeta and 13 Jbeta primers were used. TCRdb's table, derived via immunoSEQ multiplex PCR, lists solely in-frame clones and lacks some. The table shows approximately 150,000 clones, with 60% to 70% occurring only once. Sequencing input: PBMCs. Every receptor here comes from a woman aged 60-75 years in good health and CMV-seropositive.

The V call is TRBV4-1, the J call TRBJ2-2; TRBD2 matches at 11 bases. The CDR3 has 15 amino acids. Germline CDR1 MGHRA, CDR2 YSYEKL. After removal of 0 bases from V and 8 bases from J, the junction contained 2 bases not matched to a gene. CDR3 residues: CASSQETSGTGELFF. The CDR3 DNA sequence: TGCGCCAGCAGCCAAGAGACTAGCGGGACGGGGGAGCTGTTTTTT.

In its sample, this clone was seen a few times. The CDR3 is CSVEGGQTYEQYF. The DNA for the CDR3 is TGCAGCGTTGAAGGAGGACAAACCTACGAGCAGTACTTC. The J gene is TRBJ2-7, the V gene TRBV29-1, with D perhaps matching TRBD1 (5 bases). V shed 1 base and J shed 2 bases, with 9 bases lying between them. The CDR3 totals 13 residues. The V gene's germline CDR1 is SQVTM and CDR2 ANQGSEA.

The chain employs TRBV5-6 and TRBJ1-2; TRBD1 aligns across 7 bases. This CDR3 is 14 amino acids long. Germline-derived CDR1 and CDR2 are SGHDT and YYEEEE. V gave up 3 bases and J gave up 7 bases; unmatched junction bases: 9. In DNA, the CDR3 is TGTGCCAGCAGCTCGACCCAGGGGGTTTCTGGCTACACCTTC. Its protein product is CASSSTQGVSGYTF.

This clone was detected a few times. This chain joins TRBV7-2 and TRBJ2-5, with 11 bases matching TRBD1. The CDR3 contains 13 residues. Germline V gene lookup returns CDR1 SGHTA and CDR2 FQGNSA. The V segment lost 9 bases and the J segment 4 bases; nucleotides outside the gene matches: 4. The CDR3 region is CASGDRGLETQYF. The DNA of the CDR3 is TGTGCCAGTGGGGACAGGGGGTTAGAGACCCAGTACTTC.

As concerns this clone: One junction end disagrees with the germline gene, perhaps due to a read error. The CDR3 here is CASSRDRDWKNTEDFF. The CDR3 nucleotides are TGTGCCAGCTCCCGGGACAGGGATTGGAAGAACACTGAAGATTTCTTT. The genes are TRBV18 and TRBJ1-1; 9 nucleotides line up with TRBD1. CDR3 length: 16 residues. Germline CDR1 KGHSH, CDR2 LQKENI.

A single count supports this clone. The rearrangement joins TRBV4-2 to TRBJ2-1; 16 positions agree with TRBD2. This CDR3 contains 17 residues. Germline trimming cut 5 bases from V and 5 bases from J; bases unmatched to any gene: 6. The germline gives CDR1 LGHNA, CDR2 YNFKEQ. DNA of the CDR3: TGTGCCAGCAGCAAGGGACTAGCGGGAGGGATCAACAATGAGCAGTTCTTC. Protein: CASSKGLAGGINNEQFF.

The genes are TRBV5-4 and TRBJ2-3, with 10 bases matching TRBD2. This CDR3 has 14 amino acids. CDR1 is SGHNT, CDR2 YYREEE, per germline (reference sequence). Unmatched junction bases numbered 4, after V lost 4 bases and J lost 5 bases. CDR3 DNA sequence: TGTGCCAGCAGCCGCGGACTAGCGGAAGATACGCAGTATTTT. Protein: CASSRGLAEDTQYF.

J is TRBJ2-2 and V is TRBV5-1, with TRBD2 identical over 7 bases. The CDR3 contains 16 residues. V shed 4 bases, J shed 0 bases, and the junction held 6 bases outside the gene matches. CDR1 SGHRS and CDR2 YFSETQ come from the germline V gene. The CDR3 reads CASSVPSGPNTGELFF. In DNA, the CDR3 is TGCGCCAGCAGCGTACCTAGCGGCCCGAACACCGGGGAGCTGTTTTTT. The whole variable domain, filled in from reference TRBV5-1 and TRBJ2-2, reads KAGVTQTPRYLIKTRGQQVTLSCSPISGHRSVSWYQQTPGQGLQFLFEYFSETQRNKGNFPGRFSGRQFSNSRSEMNVSTLELGDSALYLCASSVPSGPNTGELFFGEGSRLTVL.

This clone was recorded a few times. The rearrangement links TRBV7-2 to TRBJ2-2; D gene unclear. The V end lost 5 bases, the J end lost 8 bases, and 12 bases lay between the germline ends. The CDR3 extends over 13 amino acids. Germline CDR1 SGHTA, CDR2 FQGNSA. For the CDR3, the DNA is TGTGCCAGCAGCATTGCACCCGAGGGGGAGCTGTTTTTT. This encodes CASSIAPEGELFF.

J is TRBJ1-2 and V is TRBV28, with TRBD1 matching over 7 bases. The junction had 9 bases not matched to a gene; V was cut back by 5 bases and J by 6 bases. Germline CDR1 MDHEN, CDR2 SYDVKM. CDR3 length: 14 residues. The CDR3 sequence: CASSPPHRGDGYTF. CDR3 DNA sequence: TGTGCCAGCAGTCCCCCCCACAGGGGAGATGGCTACACCTTC.

This clone showed up just a few times. V and J are TRBV5-1 and TRBJ2-1; 14 bases match TRBD2. Per the germline V gene, CDR1 is SGHRS and CDR2 is YFSETQ. Losses at the gene ends were 6 bases for V and 9 bases for J; bases not matched to a gene: 11. The CDR3 contains 16 residues. The CDR3 coding sequence is TGCGCCAGCACACCGGGACTAGCGGGAGAAGGAGGTGAGCAGTTCTTC. Residues: CASTPGLAGEGGEQFF.

The chain combines TRBV4-2 with TRBJ2-3; 11 bases agree with TRBD1. Germline CDR1 LGHNA, CDR2 YNFKEQ. The CDR3 has 17 residues. The trim removed 0 bases at V and 4 bases at J, leaving 6 bases unmatched. CDR3 amino acids: CASSQELGQGAADTQYF. DNA of the CDR3: TGTGCCAGCAGCCAAGAACTCGGACAGGGGGCCGCAGATACGCAGTATTTT.

V and J are TRBV18 and TRBJ2-2, with 7 nucleotides matching TRBD1. V gave up 1 base and J gave up 0 bases; unmatched junction bases: 8. Germline CDR1 reads KGHSH; CDR2 reads LQKENI. CDR3 length: 18 amino acids. As DNA, the CDR3 is TGTGCCAGCTCACCACGGGACAGCTTATACTCGAACACCGGGGAGCTGTTTTTT. This encodes CASSPRDSLYSNTGELFF.

CDR3 sequence: CASSSVQGRQPQHF. CDR3 sequence (DNA): TGTGCCAGCAGTTCGGTGCAGGGGAGACAGCCCCAGCATTTT. V and J are TRBV28 and TRBJ1-5; possibly TRBD1 for D (6 bases). This CDR3 spans 14 amino acids. Germline V gene data show CDR1 as MDHEN and CDR2 as SYDVKM. V was cut by 4 bases and J by 7 bases, with 14 bases left in between.